A selection of T cell receptor beta chains follows, all from one sample in a study of shared clonotypes between healthy human individuals. The table came from immunoSEQ multiplex PCR; TCRdb's copy has only in-frame clones and leaves some out. This table has over 2 million clones, approximately 94% appearing once. Sequencing was carried out using naive CD8+ T cells sorted from blood. The receptors were sampled from a man aged 18 to 30 in good health. CDR3s include the opening cysteine and the closing phenylalanine or tryptophan. D genes are given only for firm matches. Clone size is shown for a subset of rows, as once, few, many or a class of expanded clone.

j_call d_call v_call clone_size cdr3_aa cdr3_nt
TRBJ2-2 NA TRBV9 NA CASSGIYTGELFF TGTGCCAGCAGCGGGATTTACACCGGGGAGCTGTTTTTT
TRBJ1-2 NA TRBV2 few CASIDRAVYGYTF TGTGCCAGCATAGACAGAGCGGTCTATGGCTACACCTTC
TRBJ2-3 NA TRBV4-1 NA CASSQLASDTQYF TGCGCCAGCAGCCAGCTAGCTTCAGATACGCAGTATTTT
TRBJ2-7 NA TRBV6-6 NA CASSYKGGLAYEQYF TGTGCCAGCAGTTACAAGGGCGGCTTAGCCTACGAGCAGTACTTC
TRBJ2-2 NA TRBV6-5 NA CASSYQGGGELFF TGTGCCAGCAGTTACCAGGGCGGCGGGGAGCTGTTTTTT
TRBJ1-1 NA TRBV5-1 NA CASSLVEGTEAFF TGCGCCAGCAGCTTAGTGGAAGGCACTGAAGCTTTCTTT
TRBJ1-4 TRBD1 TRBV9 NA CASSGTGGNEKLFF TGTGCCAGCAGCGGTACAGGGGGTAATGAAAAACTGTTTTTT
TRBJ1-1 NA TRBV4-3 NA CASSHGLLMNTEAFF TGCGCCAGCAGCCATGGTCTCCTCATGAACACTGAAGCTTTCTTT
TRBJ1-3 NA TRBV25-1 NA CASSESASGNTIYF TGTGCCAGCAGTGAATCCGCCAGTGGAAACACCATATATTTT
TRBJ1-4 NA TRBV4-3 NA CASSQDAPQVLVNEKLFF TGCGCCAGCAGCCAAGACGCGCCTCAAGTACTTGTTAATGAAAAACTGTTTTTT
TRBJ2-5 NA TRBV11-2 NA CASSLTGGQETQYF TGTGCCAGCAGCCTAACCGGGGGACAAGAGACCCAGTACTTC
TRBJ2-5 TRBD2 TRBV2 NA CASSEDGAGPETQYF TGTGCCAGCAGTGAAGATGGAGCGGGGCCAGAGACCCAGTACTTC
TRBJ2-7 NA TRBV7-9 NA CASSLVGPGDYEQYF TGTGCCAGCAGCTTAGTGGGACCGGGTGACTACGAGCAGTACTTC
TRBJ2-2 TRBD2 TRBV28 NA CASTTSGGTGELFF TGTGCCAGCACCACTAGCGGGGGCACCGGGGAGCTGTTTTTT
TRBJ2-3 TRBD1 TRBV9 NA CASSTQGAYTDTQYF TGTGCCAGCAGCACACAGGGGGCCTACACAGATACGCAGTATTTT
TRBJ2-1 TRBD1 TRBV27 NA CASSSDPGTGHNEQFF TGTGCCAGCAGTTCAGACCCCGGGACAGGGCACAATGAGCAGTTCTTC
TRBJ1-6 TRBD1 TRBV2 NA CASHSGQGGLSSYNSPLHF TGTGCCAGCCACTCGGGACAGGGTGGACTTAGCTCCTATAATTCACCCCTCCACTTT
TRBJ2-7 TRBD1 TRBV28 NA CASSSRGQSYEQYF TGTGCCAGCAGTTCTCGGGGACAGAGCTACGAGCAGTACTTC
TRBJ2-5 TRBD1 TRBV7-9 NA CASGGDRVYSQETQYF TGTGCCAGCGGGGGTGACAGGGTGTATTCCCAAGAGACCCAGTACTTC
TRBJ2-7 NA TRBV27 NA CASKGRTSSSNEQYF TGTGCCAGCAAAGGAAGGACTTCCAGTTCGAACGAGCAGTACTTC
TRBJ1-3 NA TRBV30 NA CASLGTVSGNTIYF TGTGCCTCACTAGGGACGGTCTCTGGAAACACCATATATTTT
TRBJ2-2 NA TRBV27 NA CASSWNRENTGELFF TGTGCCAGCAGTTGGAACAGGGAGAACACCGGGGAGCTGTTTTTT
TRBJ1-2 NA TRBV5-5 NA CASSLGQGGHGYTF TGTGCCAGCAGCTTAGGTCAGGGCGGTCATGGCTACACCTTC
TRBJ2-1 NA TRBV11-1 once CASSLRGPNNEQFF TGTGCCAGCAGCTTACGCGGGCCGAACAATGAGCAGTTCTTC